These 11 T cell receptor beta chains were all obtained from the same sample, sequenced in a study of spatial heterogeneity in lung cancer. Via MiXCR, TCRdb re-called the 5' RACE reads, giving one row per CDR3 protein. The table lists around 12,000 distinct CDR3 sequences, 6% to 8.5% of them singletons. Study-wide results and limits: Tumor mutation counts were tracked by expanded intratumoral alpha and beta TCR counts.

Time point here: sample taken at primary tumor resection. These receptors have no identified antigens. Specimen: lung tumor tissue, collected at surgery. The origin of the receptors is a female donor with early-stage non-small cell lung cancer.

This clonotype is labeled as medium-sized. Written as DNA, the CDR3 is TGTGCCAGCAGCTTCATTGGGGGACAGGGGGCTGGCTACACCTTC. Translating gives CASSFIGGQGAGYTF. The chain employs TRBV7-2 and TRBJ1-2; 12 positions match TRBD1. The CDR3 has 15 amino acids. CDR1 is SGHTA, CDR2 FQGNSA, per germline. With 3 bases clipped from V and 7 bases from J, the junction kept 6 bases outside the gene matches.

By share, this clonotype counts as medium-sized. The chain couples TRBV7-2 to TRBJ1-2, with 9 bases fitting TRBD1. The V and J ends lost 4 bases and 6 bases, in that order; junction bases with no gene match: 6. The CDR3 is 14 amino acids. CDR1 and CDR2 (germline): SGHTA, FQGNSA. The CDR3 loop reads CASSSGQGRNGYTF. DNA of the CDR3: TGTGCCAGCAGCTCCGGACAGGGGCGGAATGGCTACACCTTC.

This clonotype was counted ten times or more. V is TRBV20-1 and J is TRBJ2-5; no reliable D call. The germline CDR1 and CDR2 sequences are DFQATT and SNEGSKA (reference sequence). V lost 7 bases, J lost 5 bases, and 20 bases lay in between. The length of the CDR3 is 14 residues. The DNA for the CDR3 is TGCAGTGTCCCTCCTCCGTCCGGATTCGAGACCCAGTACTTC. Its translation is CSVPPPSGFETQYF.

The sample holds many counts of this clonotype. The chain uses TRBV7-2 and TRBJ2-6; D possibly matches TRBD1 or TRBD2 (5 bases each). The CDR3 extends over 17 amino acids. Germline V lookup: CDR1 SGHTA, CDR2 FQGNSA. Trimming pared 1 base from V and 0 bases from J, leaving 10 bases between. The CDR3 here is CASSLEVGRSGANVLTF. CDR3 nucleotide sequence: TGTGCCAGCAGCTTAGAAGTGGGACGCTCTGGGGCCAACGTCCTGACTTTC.

This clonotype occurred many times. The chain couples TRBV6-5 to TRBJ2-6; the D gene is possibly TRBD1 (6 bases). The CDR3 has 19 amino acids. Germline V gene lookup returns CDR1 MNHEY and CDR2 SVGAGI. Trimming shortened V by 6 bases and J by 4 bases, and 25 bases separated the two germline ends. The CDR3, as DNA: TGTGCCAGCAGCAATACAATTTGGGCAGGGGTAACCGGGGCCAACGTCCTGACTTTC. This sequence encodes CASSNTIWAGVTGANVLTF.

This clonotype was detected ten times or more. The chain uses TRBV3-1 and TRBJ2-3; 10 bases line up with TRBD2. The CDR3 length is 17 residues. V trimming: 0 bases; J trimming: 3 bases; junction bases outside the gene matches: 6. The germline V gene encodes CDR1 LGHDT and CDR2 YNNKEL (reference sequence). The CDR3 here is CASSQEGSSGRTDTQYF. CDR3 bases: TGTGCCAGCAGCCAAGAAGGGTCTAGCGGGAGAACAGATACGCAGTATTTT.

Judged by abundance, this clonotype is medium-sized. The chain carries TRBV7-2 and TRBJ2-5; the D is unclear. Trimming stripped 5 bases from V and 5 bases from J, with 21 bases between. CDR3 size: 16 residues. Looked up from germline, CDR1 is SGHTA and CDR2 is FQGNSA. CDR3 sequence (DNA): TGTGCCAGCAGCCCCTATTGGAGTCATGTTATTGAGACCCAGTACTTC. It specifies CASSPYWSHVIETQYF.

This clonotype was recorded at least ten times. The V gene is TRBV20-1, the J gene TRBJ1-6; D remains ambiguous. This CDR3 region has 15 residues. Trimming left V 4 bases short and J 5 bases short, with 15 bases between. Germline V gene data show CDR1 as DFQATT and CDR2 as SNEGSKA (reference sequence). CDR3 sequence (DNA): TGCAGTGCTACTCGATACAGTCAGAATAATTCACCCCTCCACTTT. This codes for CSATRYSQNNSPLHF.

This clonotype was seen at least ten times. The chain uses TRBV10-2 and TRBJ2-7; a weak D match, TRBD1 (5 bases). The ends were cut back, 0 bases at V and 6 bases at J, with 12 bases in the middle. This CDR3 spans 14 amino acids. The germline V gene encodes CDR1 WSHSY and CDR2 SAAADI. The CDR3 region has the DNA TGCGCCAGCAGTGAGTCAGGCAGGGCAAGCGAGCAGTACTTC. Protein: CASSESGRASEQYF.

Judged by abundance, this clonotype is medium-sized (0.01 to 0.1%). The chain couples TRBV27 to TRBJ1-1; D possibly corresponds to TRBD1 (5 bases). This CDR3 comprises 17 residues. Trimming left V 2 bases short and J 0 bases short, with 16 bases between. Germline V gene sequence: CDR1 MNHEY, CDR2 SMNVEV (reference sequence). The CDR3 protein is CASSLRFRASLNTEAFF. CDR3 nucleotide sequence: TGTGCCAGCAGTTTAAGGTTCAGGGCGTCACTGAACACTGAAGCTTTCTTT.

This clonotype was counted at least ten times. This chain joins TRBV20-1 and TRBJ2-2; tentatively, D is TRBD2 (6 bases). Trimming took off 1 base at V and 3 bases at J, with 9 bases between the two ends. CDR1 is DFQATT, CDR2 SNEGSKA, per germline (reference sequence). This CDR3 spans 14 amino acids. The CDR3 DNA reads as TGCAGTGCTAGAGCGGGAGTTGACACCGGGGAGCTGTTTTTT. The encoded protein is CSARAGVDTGELFF.